This T cell receptor beta chain derives from a study of CD8 T cells in ankylosing spondylitis. Scientists made TCR beta libraries using quantitative 5'-RACE with molecular barcodes. TCRdb redid the calling of the 5' RACE reads with MiXCR, one entry per CDR3 protein. Here the sample spans about 450,000 distinct CDR3 sequences, 26% being singletons. Findings of the study overall: Seven or eight highly homologous variants formed a TCR beta motif that appeared characteristic of ankylosing spondylitis blood.

The J segment lost 0 bases and the V segment lost 5 bases, leaving 3 bases of the junction unmatched. The CDR3 is 14 amino acids. The germline V gene encodes CDR1 DFQATT and CDR2 SNEGSKA (reference sequence). To note about this clonotype: Its antigen remains unidentified.

V gene TRBV20-1 combines with J gene TRBJ1-3, with 8 bases lining up with TRBD1. The sample taken for sequencing was blood, either unsorted or a sorted T cell fraction (not recorded which). This clonotype was sampled from a male donor with ankylosing spondylitis. The CDR3: CSAWDRRSGNTIYF. The CDR3 DNA is TGCAGTGCTTGGGACAGGCGCTCTGGAAACACCATATATTTT.